These T cell receptor beta chains were read from a single sample in a study of CD8+CD57+ T cells in acquired aplastic anemia. TCRdb re-derived calls from the reads in MiXCR, one entry per CDR3 protein. The sample consists of about 190,000 distinct CDR3 sequences, around 50% of them appearing once. The sample comprised sorted CD4+, CD8+, or CD8+CD57+ T cells (not recorded which) from PBMCs. The receptors stem from a human donor in good health, serving as a control. Both conserved end residues are part of each CDR3. The D gene is left open where the match is weak. Some rows mark clone size as missing; the rest say once, few, many or name a class of expanded clone.

D gene,clone size,J gene,V gene,CDR3 length,CDR3 protein,CDR3 DNA
TRBD2,many,TRBJ2-1,TRBV7-8,16,CASSLVRGGSYNEQFF,TGTGCCAGCAGCTTAGTTCGCGGGGGATCCTACAATGAGCAGTTCTTC
TRBD1,-,TRBJ1-2,TRBV29-1,15,CSVRPGTAIHYGYTF,TGCAGCGTTCGGCCCGGGACAGCAATTCACTATGGCTACACCTTC
TRBD1,-,TRBJ2-1,TRBV10-2,14,CASSEQGAFNEQFF,TGCGCCAGCAGTGAACAGGGGGCTTTCAATGAGCAGTTCTTC
-,few,TRBJ1-1,TRBV3-1,15,CASSQDGGRRDEAFF,TGTGCCAGCAGCCAAGATGGGGGCAGGAGGGATGAAGCTTTCTTT
-,-,TRBJ2-2,TRBV10-3,14,CAITGQRVGGELFF,TGTGCCATCACTGGACAGCGGGTGGGCGGGGAGCTGTTTTTT
-,-,TRBJ2-6,TRBV12-3/TRBV12-4,15,CASSLRFSGANVLTF,TGTGCCAGCAGTCTCCGATTCTCTGGGGCCAACGTCCTGACTTTC
TRBD1,-,TRBJ1-5,TRBV7-9,15,CASSPPGQGHQPQHF,TGTGCCAGCAGTCCACCGGGACAGGGACATCAGCCCCAGCATTTT
TRBD2,many,TRBJ2-5,TRBV20-1,14,CSARGWGGGGTQYF,TGCAGTGCTAGAGGATGGGGGGGTGGGGGGACCCAGTACTTC
-,many,TRBJ2-3,TRBV29-1,13,CSVEVLAGDTQYF,TGCAGCGTTGAAGTACTAGCCGGAGATACGCAGTATTTT
TRBD2,few,TRBJ2-3,TRBV10-3,15,CAISGTSGGKDAQYF,TGTGCCATCAGTGGCACTAGCGGGGGGAAAGATGCGCAGTATTTT
TRBD1,-,TRBJ2-7,TRBV20-1,16,CSARDIVGQGSYEQYF,TGCAGTGCTAGAGATATCGTGGGACAGGGGTCCTACGAGCAGTACTTC
-,-,TRBJ2-2,TRBV2,14,CASSELDYTGELFF,TGTGCCAGCAGTGAACTCGACTACACCGGGGAGCTGTTTTTT
TRBD2,few,TRBJ2-2,TRBV15,17,CATSRAGAGGHWGELFF,TGTGCCACCAGCAGAGCAGGAGCGGGAGGGCATTGGGGGGAGCTGTTTTTT
TRBD2,-,TRBJ2-5,TRBV15,16,CATSRGTSGDGETQYF,TGTGCCACCAGCAGAGGGACTAGCGGGGACGGAGAGACCCAGTACTTC
-,-,TRBJ2-5,TRBV6-5,10,CASAGETQYF,TGTGCCAGCGCGGGGGAGACCCAGTACTTC
TRBD1,many,TRBJ2-5,TRBV7-8,15,CASTLQGAAQETQYF,TGTGCCAGCACCCTACAGGGGGCGGCCCAAGAGACCCAGTACTTC
TRBD2,-,TRBJ2-1,TRBV5-1,18,CASSLVGLAASSYNEQFF,TGCGCCAGCAGCTTGGTCGGACTAGCGGCTAGCTCCTACAATGAGCAGTTCTTC
-,many,TRBJ2-7,TRBV7-9,11,CASSPHYEQYF,TGTGCCAGCAGCCCACATTACGAGCAGTACTTC
-,many,TRBJ1-4,TRBV15,13,CATSRDSVQKLFF,TGTGCCACCAGCAGGGACAGTGTTCAAAAACTGTTTTTT
-,-,TRBJ2-7,TRBV25-1,11,CASSLVFEQYF,TGTGCCAGCAGCTTAGTATTCGAGCAGTACTTC
-,-,TRBJ2-3,TRBV4-2,16,CASSQVPGAGTDTQYF,TGTGCCAGCAGCCAAGTTCCGGGAGCGGGCACAGATACGCAGTATTTT
-,-,TRBJ2-1,TRBV9,13,CASSVVPDNEQFF,TGTGCCAGCAGCGTAGTACCAGACAATGAGCAGTTCTTC
-,once,TRBJ1-2,TRBV19,16,CASSIWFGDANSVYTF,TGTGCCAGTAGTATCTGGTTCGGCGACGCAAACTCGGTCTACACCTTC
-,many,TRBJ2-1,TRBV5-1,14,CASSQDTTYNEQFF,TGCGCCAGCAGCCAAGACACGACGTACAATGAGCAGTTCTTC
TRBD1,-,TRBJ1-3,TRBV7-6,15,CASSLADRAGNTIYF,TGTGCCAGCAGCTTAGCGGACAGGGCTGGAAACACCATATATTTT
TRBD1,-,TRBJ1-4,TRBV7-2,14,CASRLGTGSEKLFF,TGTGCCAGCCGACTCGGGACAGGGAGTGAAAAACTGTTTTTT
TRBD2,few,TRBJ2-7,TRBV4-3,18,CASSQGLAGGLTSYEQYF,TGCGCCAGCAGCCAAGGGCTAGCGGGGGGGCTTACCTCCTACGAGCAGTACTTC
-,-,TRBJ1-1,TRBV28,14,CASSIPWGLRVAFF,TGTGCCAGCAGTATACCTTGGGGGTTAAGGGTGGCTTTCTTT
-,many,TRBJ1-1,TRBV28,13,CASSPSPYLGVFF,TGTGCCAGCAGTCCAAGCCCATATCTAGGAGTGTTCTTT
TRBD1,-,TRBJ1-1,TRBV25-1,12,CASSANPGGAFF,TGTGCCAGCAGTGCAAACCCAGGGGGAGCTTTCTTT
TRBD1,-,TRBJ1-4,TRBV7-2,13,CASSSDRGQRLFF,TGTGCCAGCAGCTCGGACAGGGGTCAACGACTGTTTTTT
-,-,TRBJ2-3,TRBV5-1,15,CASSLEGPGGDTQYF,TGCGCCAGCAGCCTGGAAGGACCCGGGGGAGATACGCAGTATTTT
TRBD2,-,TRBJ2-5,TRBV20-1,18,CSARPGGFSGGGAETQYF,TGCAGTGCTAGGCCGGGGGGGTTCTCCGGGGGTGGAGCGGAGACCCAGTACTTC
-,once,TRBJ1-6,TRBV10-3,14,CAISDRAEGSPLHF,TGTGCCATCAGTGACCGGGCCGAGGGATCACCCCTCCACTTT
-,many,TRBJ1-1,TRBV7-2,14,CASSLPRRPTEAFF,TGTGCCAGCAGCCTACCCAGACGGCCCACTGAAGCTTTCTTT
-,-,TRBJ1-1,TRBV19,14,CASRVQGMNTEAFF,TGTGCCAGTAGGGTCCAAGGGATGAACACTGAAGCTTTCTTT
-,-,TRBJ1-2,TRBV10-3,14,CAISEGSNNYGYTF,TGTGCCATCAGTGAGGGATCCAATAACTATGGCTACACCTTC
-,-,TRBJ1-6,TRBV7-6,16,CASSQDFRQASNALHF,TGCGCCAGCAGCCAAGATTTTCGGCAGGCATCAAACGCCCTCCACTTT
-,-,TRBJ2-3,TRBV20-1,12,CSAPSSTDTQYF,TGCAGTGCCCCGTCTAGCACAGATACGCAGTATTTT
-,-,TRBJ1-1,TRBV29-1,12,CSVSDGNTEAFF,TGCAGCGTGTCGGACGGGAACACTGAAGCTTTCTTT
-,-,TRBJ2-7,TRBV27,14,CASSPAIFSYEQYF,TGTGCCAGCAGTCCTGCGATTTTTTCCTACGAGCAGTACTTC
TRBD1,few,TRBJ1-5,TRBV10-2,16,CASSDAQGVANQPQHF,TGCGCCAGCAGTGATGCACAGGGGGTGGCCAATCAGCCCCAGCATTTT
-,-,TRBJ1-1,TRBV7-2,12,CASRQQGPEAFF,TGTGCCAGCAGACAACAGGGCCCTGAAGCTTTCTTT
-,-,TRBJ1-1,TRBV15,13,CATSSIKKTEAFF,TGTGCCACCAGCAGTATAAAAAAAACTGAAGCTTTCTTT
-,few,TRBJ2-7,TRBV9,15,CASSLLWAGDYEQYF,TGTGCCAGCAGTCTCCTCTGGGCAGGGGACTACGAGCAGTACTTC
-,-,TRBJ2-3,TRBV27,15,CASSLFSIATDTQCF,TGTGCCAGCAGTTTGTTCAGTATTGCGACAGATACGCAGTGTTTT
-,-,TRBJ1-5,TRBV12-3/TRBV12-4,12,CASSLAQGHHYF,TGTGCCAGCAGTTTAGCGCAGGGACACCATTATTTT
TRBD2,few,TRBJ2-1,TRBV28,16,CASTLAGASSYNEQFF,TGTGCCAGCACCTTAGCGGGGGCGAGCTCCTACAATGAGCAGTTCTTC
-,many,TRBJ2-1,TRBV6-2/TRBV6-3,11,CASSYGGSSFF,TGTGCCAGCAGTTACGGGGGTTCGTCGTTCTTC
-,many,TRBJ2-3,TRBV4-1,16,CASSHSRDTWADTQYF,TGCGCCAGCAGCCACAGCCGGGACACATGGGCAGATACGCAGTATTTT
TRBD1,once,TRBJ1-2,TRBV7-6,16,CASSLRDRGFGDGYTF,TGTGCCAGCAGCTTACGTGACAGGGGCTTTGGTGACGGCTACACCTTC
-,-,TRBJ2-5,TRBV7-2,16,CASSLGVVRRQETQYF,TGTGCCAGCAGCTTAGGAGTGGTCAGGAGACAAGAGACCCAGTACTTC
-,few,TRBJ1-1,TRBV6-2/TRBV6-3,13,CASTQASKTEAFF,TGTGCCAGCACCCAAGCCAGTAAAACTGAAGCTTTCTTT
-,many,TRBJ1-1,TRBV7-2,17,CASSFYGRTSSPAEAFF,TGTGCCAGCAGCTTCTACGGTCGGACTTCCTCACCGGCTGAAGCTTTCTTT
-,-,TRBJ1-6,TRBV6-6,17,CASSYLTPTEIDSPLHF,TGTGCCAGCAGTTACTTGACCCCGACAGAGATCGATTCACCCCTCCACTTT
-,many,TRBJ2-2,TRBV11-3,13,CASSLERSGELFF,TGTGCCAGCAGCTTAGAGCGATCCGGGGAGCTGTTTTTT
TRBD2,-,TRBJ2-1,TRBV25-1,15,CASSARGGVYNEQFF,TGTGCCAGCAGTGCCCGCGGGGGTGTCTACAATGAGCAGTTCTTC
-,-,TRBJ2-7,TRBV7-2,17,CASSLRPTGTRGYEQYF,TGTGCCAGCAGCTTAAGGCCAACAGGGACGAGGGGCTACGAGCAGTACTTC